This is a list of T cell receptor beta chains from one sample in a study of cytomegalovirus exposure and HLA in healthy donors. Here immunoSEQ multiplex PCR was the method, and the copy in TCRdb shows in-frame clones only, minus some. The repertoire has approximately 67,000 clones, approximately 67% of them found once; the top ten carry more than 2%. The specimen was PBMCs. These receptors all come from a woman aged 25 to 39 in good health and CMV-seronegative. CDR3s include the opening cysteine and the closing phenylalanine or tryptophan. The D gene is left open where the match is weak. Clone size, where shown, is once, few, many, or a class for clones that have expanded.

J: TRBJ2-5
D: NA
length: 16
V: TRBV19
size: NA
CDR3: CASSIEATGSQETQYF

J: TRBJ1-6
D: NA
length: 14
V: TRBV28
size: NA
CDR3: CASSLWVGSSPLHF

J: TRBJ2-3
D: TRBD1
length: 16
V: TRBV2
size: few
CDR3: CASSEGQGAVTDTQYF

J: TRBJ2-2
D: TRBD1
length: 15
V: TRBV19
size: few
CDR3: CATRGGTENAGELFF

J: TRBJ2-3
D: NA
length: 13
V: TRBV4-3
size: once
CDR3: CASSQDEEDTQYF

J: TRBJ2-2
D: NA
length: 15
V: TRBV7-8
size: once
CDR3: CASRTRVPNTGELFF

J: TRBJ2-3
D: NA
length: 14
V: TRBV9
size: NA
CDR3: CASCRAGNTDTQYF

J: TRBJ2-7
D: TRBD1
length: 16
V: TRBV27
size: NA
CDR3: CASIETGDSSSYEQYF

J: TRBJ1-3
D: TRBD1
length: 14
V: TRBV5-1
size: NA
CDR3: CASSQGTAGNTIYF

J: TRBJ2-1
D: TRBD2
length: 15
V: TRBV19
size: NA
CDR3: CASSIGLAGAYEQFF

J: TRBJ2-2
D: TRBD1
length: 16
V: TRBV7-3
size: NA
CDR3: CASRPRGQENTGELFF

J: TRBJ1-5
D: TRBD1
length: 14
V: TRBV5-8
size: NA
CDR3: CASSGTGGDQPQHF

J: TRBJ2-3
D: NA
length: 15
V: TRBV9
size: NA
CDR3: CASSVGGSLTDTQYF

J: TRBJ2-3
D: NA
length: 13
V: TRBV6-6
size: NA
CDR3: CASLQEPTDTQYF

J: TRBJ2-3
D: TRBD2
length: 16
V: TRBV5-1
size: NA
CDR3: CASSLDSGGGANTQYF

J: TRBJ2-7
D: NA
length: 13
V: TRBV7-6
size: NA
CDR3: CASSLASSYEQYF

J: TRBJ2-5
D: TRBD2
length: 14
V: TRBV5-6
size: NA
CDR3: CASSLGGGQETQYF

J: TRBJ1-3
D: NA
length: 14
V: TRBV2
size: few
CDR3: CASSVGVKGNTIYF

J: TRBJ1-5
D: NA
length: 12
V: TRBV28
size: few
CDR3: CASSSGDQPQHF

J: TRBJ1-1
D: NA
length: 14
V: TRBV11-2
size: few
CDR3: CASSLGVGGTEAFF

J: TRBJ2-3
D: NA
length: 14
V: TRBV7-9
size: NA
CDR3: CASSLETVTDTQYF

J: TRBJ1-4
D: NA
length: 13
V: TRBV9
size: NA
CDR3: CASSGGGFEKLFF

J: TRBJ1-5
D: NA
length: 13
V: TRBV4-3
size: NA
CDR3: CASSQDPQQPQHF

J: TRBJ1-2
D: NA
length: 13
V: TRBV10-3
size: NA
CDR3: CAISVTAAEGYTF

J: TRBJ2-6
D: TRBD1
length: 19
V: TRBV5-4
size: NA
CDR3: CASSFWDRVDLSGANVLTF

J: TRBJ1-6
D: NA
length: 16
V: TRBV7-9
size: NA
CDR3: CSSSRGRSSNNSPLHF

J: TRBJ1-5
D: NA
length: 15
V: TRBV13
size: NA
CDR3: CASSAGFSSNQPQHF

J: TRBJ1-4
D: NA
length: 15
V: TRBV11-2
size: NA
CDR3: CASRSWSNPNEKLFF

J: TRBJ2-7
D: NA
length: 15
V: TRBV5-4
size: NA
CDR3: CASSFGGALGYEQYF

J: TRBJ2-2
D: TRBD1
length: 18
V: TRBV11-3
size: NA
CDR3: CASSLDWGTGRPAGELFF

J: TRBJ1-1
D: TRBD1
length: 14
V: TRBV7-8
size: few
CDR3: CASSLYGTDTEAFF

J: TRBJ1-3
D: NA
length: 17
V: TRBV15
size: once
CDR3: CATSRVRAGVYGNTIYF

J: TRBJ2-2
D: TRBD2
length: 16
V: TRBV7-3
size: NA
CDR3: CASSLAGGPNTGELFF

J: TRBJ1-1
D: NA
length: 16
V: TRBV18
size: NA
CDR3: CASSPGQGGSFTEAFF

J: TRBJ2-3
D: TRBD2
length: 16
V: TRBV5-1
size: NA
CDR3: CASSLQLAGGTDTQYF

J: TRBJ1-6
D: NA
length: 16
V: TRBV28
size: NA
CDR3: CASSLYPGGSNSPLHF

J: TRBJ2-1
D: TRBD2
length: 15
V: TRBV30
size: NA
CDR3: CAWSALAGGPSEQFF

J: TRBJ2-7
D: NA
length: 17
V: TRBV7-2
size: few
CDR3: CASSLDSVASDSYEQYF

J: TRBJ1-5
D: NA
length: 15
V: TRBV30
size: NA
CDR3: CAWSVPGVSNQPQHF

J: TRBJ1-6
D: NA
length: 15
V: TRBV5-4
size: NA
CDR3: CASSLAGRDNSPLHF

J: TRBJ2-5
D: NA
length: 14
V: TRBV2
size: NA
CDR3: CASSEGPTGETQYF